A single sample is the source of the 19 T cell receptor beta chains below, sequenced in a study of T cell clonotyping in hematopoietic cell transplantation. Clones were read by immunoSEQ multiplex PCR, and TCRdb kept only the in-frame ones, dropping some. The data contain roughly 11,000 clones, 85% to 90% of them singletons. The source was PBMCs, collected 100 days after allogeneic stem cell transplant. The receptors were sampled from a female patient between 55 and 75 years old who had an allogeneic stem cell transplant from an unrelated donor, so the T cells may come from the graft donor. Some clones in this sample may be carry-over from other donors' samples.

This clone was detected only once. The chain uses TRBV14 and TRBJ2-7; D uncertain. Trimming pared 2 bases from V and 4 bases from J, leaving 12 bases between. CDR3 length: 14 amino acids. Germline CDR1 SGHDN, CDR2 FVKESK. CDR3 coding DNA: TGTGCCAGCAGCCAATTTTCGGTCGGGTACGAGCAGTACTTC. This translates into CASSQFSVGYEQYF.

The chain links TRBV18 to TRBJ2-3, with 12 bases that match TRBD2. CDR3 length: 16 amino acids. Germline trimming cut 5 bases from V and 4 bases from J; bases unmatched to any gene: 7. The germline gives CDR1 KGHSH, CDR2 LQKENI. The CDR3 bases are TGTGCCAGCTCATCCCTAGCGGGAGGGCCCTCAGATACGCAGTATTTT. Translation gives CASSSLAGGPSDTQYF. Drawing the rest from reference TRBV18 and TRBJ2-3, the complete variable domain is NAGVMQNPRHLVRRRGQEARLRCSPMKGHSHVYWYRQLPEEGLKFMVYLQKENIIDESGMPKERFSAEFPKEGPSILRIQQVVRGDSAAYFCASSSLAGGPSDTQYFGPGTRLTVL.

The V and J genes are TRBV11-1 and TRBJ2-7; 14 bases line up with TRBD2. CDR1 is SGHAT, CDR2 FQDESV, per germline (reference sequence). V was clipped by 4 bases and J by 6 bases; unmatched bases: 8. The CDR3 length is 16 residues. The CDR3 DNA follows: TGTGCCAGCAGCTCGGGACTAGCGGGAGTCCGGGCCGAGCAGTACTTC. This gives the protein CASSSGLAGVRAEQYF.

As DNA, the CDR3 is TGCGCCAGCAGCCAAGTCCGGGACAGGAGGGATGAGCAGTTCTTC. It yields the protein CASSQVRDRRDEQFF. V gene TRBV4-1 combines with J gene TRBJ2-1; 8 bases line up with TRBD1. In germline, CDR1 is MGHRA, CDR2 YSYEKL. This CDR3 is built from 15 residues. The trim removed 1 base at V and 8 bases at J, leaving 7 bases unmatched.

The genes are TRBV28 and TRBJ1-5, with D tentatively TRBD1 (6 bases). Germline values: CDR1 MDHEN, CDR2 SYDVKM. The CDR3 contains 17 residues. V dropped 2 bases and J dropped 6 bases, with 20 bases sitting between them. DNA of the CDR3: TGTGCCAGCAGTTTAGTCGAGTTCAGGGAAGGGGGTCAGCCCCAGCATTTT. Protein product: CASSLVEFREGGQPQHF.

The chain recombines TRBV9 with TRBJ2-1, with 7 bases identical to TRBD2. V lost 3 bases, J lost 1 base, and 4 bases stayed unmatched. The CDR3 has 15 residues. Germline assignment: CDR1 SGDLS and CDR2 YYNGEE. The CDR3 nucleotides read TGTGCCAGCAGCGCACCCGGGGGGTCCTACAATGAGCAGTTCTTC. It translates to CASSAPGGSYNEQFF.

The chain is built from TRBV19 and TRBJ1-2; 7 bases map to TRBD1. In germline, CDR1 is LNHDA, CDR2 SQIVND (reference sequence). The trim removed 3 bases at V and 5 bases at J, leaving 12 bases unmatched. The CDR3 has 16 amino acids. CDR3 nucleotide sequence: TGTGCCAGTAGTATTCACACGACAGGGTTTGGATATGGCTACACCTTC. Amino acid sequence: CASSIHTTGFGYGYTF.

This clone was seen once. The rearrangement uses TRBV9 and TRBJ1-1, with TRBD1 as a possible D gene (6 bases). The CDR3 covers 13 residues. Trimming stripped 7 bases from V and 4 bases from J, with 14 bases between. Germline assignment: CDR1 SGDLS and CDR2 YYNGEE. The CDR3 sequence is CASAPGAPTEAFF. The CDR3 DNA reads as TGTGCCAGCGCCCCGGGGGCCCCCACTGAAGCTTTCTTT. Looking up the rest from reference TRBV9 and TRBJ1-1 gives the full variable domain: DSGVTQTPKHLITATGQRVTLRCSPRSGDLSVYWYQQSLDQGLQFLIQYYNGEERAKGNILERFSAQQFPDLHSELNLSSLELGDSALYFCASAPGAPTEAFFGQGTRLTVV.

In DNA form, the CDR3 reads TGTGCCAGCATGTATAGGCAGCCGAACACTGAAGCTTTCTTT. This gives the protein CASMYRQPNTEAFF. The chain combines TRBV19 with TRBJ1-1; D not resolved. In germline, CDR1 is LNHDA, CDR2 SQIVND (reference sequence). This CDR3 has 14 amino acids. Trimming removed 9 bases from V and 1 base from J, with 15 bases in between.

V and J are TRBV27 and TRBJ2-1; 15 bases line up with TRBD2. With V trimmed by 6 bases and J by 9 bases, 3 bases remained unmatched. The V gene's germline CDR1 is MNHEY and CDR2 SMNVEV (reference sequence). The CDR3 is 14 amino acids. The CDR3, as DNA: TGTGCCAGCAGGGGACTAGCGGGAGGAGTTGAGCAGTTCTTC. It is translated as CASRGLAGGVEQFF.

J is TRBJ2-3 and V is TRBV6-1; D is unclear. The CDR3 is 14 residues long. The V end lost 1 base, the J end lost 6 bases, and 11 bases lay between the germline ends. Germline V lookup: CDR1 MNHNS, CDR2 SASEGT. The CDR3 DNA follows: TGTGCCAGCAGTGAAGTCGTGGTAGGGGATACGCAGTATTTT. It is translated as CASSEVVVGDTQYF.

V is TRBV25-1 and J is TRBJ2-7; D is perhaps TRBD2 (5 bases). CDR3 length equals 14 residues. Trimming removed 4 bases at V and 1 base at J, with 11 bases between. The germline CDR1 and CDR2 sequences are MGHDK and SYGVNS. CDR3 sequence reads: CASSVEDASYEQYF. The CDR3 region has the DNA TGTGCCAGCAGTGTGGAGGACGCATCCTACGAGCAGTACTTC.

The chain is built from TRBV5-8 and TRBJ2-1, with TRBD2 matching over 9 bases. J was trimmed by 7 bases and V by 1 base; bases with no gene match: 6. Germline V lookup: CDR1 SGHTS, CDR2 YDEGEE. The CDR3 has 15 residues. The CDR3 loop is CASSLWSSGKNEQFF. DNA of the CDR3: TGTGCCAGCAGCTTGTGGTCTAGCGGGAAAAATGAGCAGTTCTTC. Combining the CDR3 with reference TRBV5-8 and TRBJ2-1 gives the whole variable domain EAGVTQSPTHLIKTRGQQATLRCSPISGHTSVYWYQQALGLGLQFLLWYDEGEERNRGNFPPRFSGRQFPNYSSELNVNALELEDSALYLCASSLWSSGKNEQFFGPGTRLTVL.

This sequence joins TRBV6-6 and TRBJ1-2, with a tentative D call TRBD1 (5 bases). V shed 2 bases and J shed 6 bases, with 13 bases lying between them. The CDR3 is made up of 14 amino acids. The germline V gene has CDR1 MNHNY and CDR2 SVGAGI (reference sequence). CDR3 in amino acids: CASSYGGREDGYTF. The CDR3 DNA is TGTGCCAGCAGTTACGGGGGAAGGGAGGATGGCTACACCTTC.

This clone was detected once. The chain combines TRBV6-1 with TRBJ1-5, with D possibly being TRBD1 (6 bases). Germline-derived CDR1 and CDR2 are MNHNS and SASEGT. V lost 4 bases, J lost 2 bases, and 15 bases lay in between. CDR3 size: 16 residues. CDR3 DNA: TGTGCCAGCAGTGGCGCAGGGGCGTACGGCAATCAGCCCCAGCATTTT. It specifies CASSGAGAYGNQPQHF.

The J gene is TRBJ2-1, the V gene TRBV30; 7 nucleotides line up with TRBD2. J lost 2 bases, V lost 5 bases, and 6 bases had no gene match. From germline, CDR1 is GTSNPN and CDR2 SVGIG (reference sequence). This CDR3 region has 14 residues. CDR3 nucleotide sequence: TGTGCCTGGGCCCGGGAGGCCCCCTACAATGAGCAGTTCTTC. It translates to CAWAREAPYNEQFF.

On this clone: A junction boundary mismatches the germline segment, possibly from a read error. The rearrangement links TRBV12-5 to TRBJ2-5; D gene uncertain. The CDR3 totals 12 residues. The germline gives CDR1 LGHNT, CDR2 FRNRAP. The CDR3 DNA sequence: TGTGCTAGTGGTTTGCCTACCCCCGTAGTGGACTTC. Translation gives CASGLPTPVVDF.

There are a few counts of this clone. The chain combines TRBV11-1 with TRBJ2-1; 9 nucleotides line up with TRBD2. This CDR3 has 19 residues. Germline CDR1 and CDR2: SGHAT and FQDESV (reference sequence). V shed 1 base and J 4 bases; nucleotides not matched to a gene: 14. Here the CDR3 reads CASSLGGWGTSYGYNEQFF. CDR3 DNA: TGTGCCAGCAGCTTAGGCGGGTGGGGGACTAGCTACGGTTACAATGAGCAGTTCTTC.

V is TRBV4-1 and J is TRBJ2-7; no clear D gene. In germline, CDR1 is MGHRA, CDR2 YSYEKL. Trimming stripped 1 base from V and 2 bases from J, with 9 bases between. The CDR3 contains 14 residues. CDR3 sequence reads: CASSQVRGPYEQYF. In nucleotides, the CDR3 is TGCGCCAGCAGCCAAGTTAGAGGACCCTACGAGCAGTACTTC.